The next 22 T cell receptor beta chains were all read from a single sample in a study of immune characterization of retroperitoneal liposarcoma (dated by TCRdb to the late 2010s). Libraries were built with PCR. The instrument given in TCRdb is NextSeq 500. TCRdb itself trimmed the public reads at Q25 with fastp, ran MiXCR and retained productive beta chains. Rows are unified per CDR3 protein, each entry keeping the most common DNA and genes. The sample table shows a few thousand distinct CDR3 sequences, and around 36% are seen once. The ten largest clonotypes hold approximately 17% of the sample. The source material was tumor tissue. The receptors here all came from a male donor with retroperitoneal liposarcoma.

This clonotype was counted a few times. V is TRBV6-1 and J is TRBJ2-1; D unresolved. V lost 2 bases and J lost 0, with 11 bases in between. The length of the CDR3 is 16 residues. The germline V gene encodes CDR1 MNHNS and CDR2 SASEGT. DNA of the CDR3: TGTGCCAGCAGTGAACGGCAGGTTAGCTCCTACAATGAGCAGTTCTTC. This codes for CASSERQVSSYNEQFF.

This clonotype turned up a few times. The rearrangement links TRBV6-5 to TRBJ2-1; 7 positions agree with TRBD2. Trimming removed 10 bases from V and 7 bases from J; junction bases left unmatched: 7. CDR3 length: 12 amino acids. The germline gives CDR1 MNHEY, CDR2 SVGAGI. CDR3 amino acids: CATREGWNEQFF. In DNA, the CDR3 is TGTGCCACGAGGGAGGGGTGGAATGAGCAGTTCTTC.

J is TRBJ2-7 and V is TRBV6-1; the D is unclear. The germline CDR1 and CDR2 sequences are MNHNS and SASEGT. Trimming shortened V by 2 bases and J by 3 bases, and 5 bases separated the two germline ends. This CDR3 spans 12 amino acids. The CDR3 sequence: CASSEWVYEQYF. CDR3 nucleotides: TGTGCCAGCAGTGAATGGGTCTACGAGCAGTACTTC.

The J gene is TRBJ2-5, the V gene TRBV6-1, with 8 bases lining up with TRBD1. The DNA end is more similar to TRBJ2-1, so the J call may be wrong. The CDR3 length is 14 residues. Germline V lookup: CDR1 MNHNS, CDR2 SASEGT. The CDR3 here is CASSSYRGTYEQFF. DNA for the CDR3: TGTGCCAGCAGTTCATACAGGGGGACCTACGAGCAGTTCTTC.

The sample holds a few counts of this clonotype. V is TRBV4-1 and J is TRBJ2-5; D unclear. The germline V gene has CDR1 MGHRA and CDR2 YSYEKL. Trimming cost V 1 base and J 7 bases, with 4 bases left between them. The CDR3 extends over 11 amino acids. CDR3 in amino acids: CASSQGGTQYF. CDR3 nucleotides: TGCGCCAGCAGCCAAGGTGGGACCCAGTACTTC.

Relative to its sample, this clonotype is medium-sized (0.01 to 0.1%). This chain uses TRBV6-1 with TRBJ2-1, with D possibly being TRBD2 (7 bases). Trimming cost V 4 bases and J 3 bases, with 13 bases left between them. Per germline, CDR1 MNHNS and CDR2 SASEGT. The CDR3 has 15 residues. This chain's CDR3 is CASSVGGGDYNEQFF. The DNA of the CDR3 is TGTGCCAGCAGTGTAGGGGGGGGCGACTACAATGAGCAGTTCTTC.

This clonotype was seen only a few times. The chain uses TRBV7-2 and TRBJ2-3; D ambiguous. This CDR3 is built from 16 residues. V shed 5 bases and J shed 1 base, with 16 bases lying between them. The germline CDR1 and CDR2 sequences are SGHTA and FQGNSA. CDR3: CASSPFWGSGTDTQYF. The CDR3 bases are TGTGCCAGCAGCCCCTTTTGGGGATCCGGCACAGATACGCAGTATTTT.

The J gene is TRBJ2-7, the V gene TRBV6-5; TRBD1 might be the D (6 bases). The CDR3 extends over 14 amino acids. V lost 7 bases, J lost 3 bases, and 16 bases lay in between. Germline assignment: CDR1 MNHEY and CDR2 SVGAGI. This CDR3 reads CASKKTGGLYEQYF. CDR3 nucleotides: TGTGCCAGCAAAAAGACAGGTGGCCTCTACGAGCAGTACTTC.

The V and J genes are TRBV12-3 or TRBV12-4 and TRBJ2-3; TRBD1 matches at 7 bases. CDR3 size: 14 residues. V shed 6 bases, J shed 2 bases, and the junction held 5 bases outside the gene matches. CDR3 nucleotides: TGTGCCAGCAGCCAAACAGGGGTCACAGATACGCAGTATTTT. Translating gives CASSQTGVTDTQYF.

By sample share, this clonotype is medium-sized. This chain joins TRBV6-1 and TRBJ2-3; 7 positions match TRBD2. Trimming removed 10 bases from V and 1 base from J; junction bases left unmatched: 5. This CDR3 is built from 13 residues. Germline V gene lookup returns CDR1 MNHNS and CDR2 SASEGT. Here the CDR3 reads CATGGGGTDTQYF. The CDR3 bases are TGTGCCACCGGGGGAGGGGGCACAGATACGCAGTATTTT.

The rearrangement uses TRBV6-6 and TRBJ2-2, with 9 bases aligning to TRBD2. CDR1 and CDR2 (germline): MNHNY, SVGAGI (reference sequence). V shed 0 bases, J shed 2 bases, and the junction held 4 bases outside the gene matches. This CDR3 region has 17 residues. The CDR3 DNA reads as TGTGCCAGCAGTTACTCAACTAGCGGGCCCAACACCGGGGAGCTGTTTTTT. Translation gives CASSYSTSGPNTGELFF.

This clonotype was seen just once. This chain connects TRBV7-8 to TRBJ2-6; D call uncertain. Trimming left V 3 bases short and J 0 bases short, with 15 bases between. The CDR3 has 18 residues. CDR1 is SGHVS and CDR2 is FQNEAQ in the germline V gene. Written as DNA, the CDR3 is TGTGCCAGCAGCTTGGTAGGAGTCGATCTCTCTGGGGCCAACGTCCTGACTTTC. Protein product: CASSLVGVDLSGANVLTF.

The CDR3 DNA reads TGTGCCTGGAGTTCCATCTATCCAGTGGGTGGCGATGAGCAGTTCTTC. Residues: CAWSSIYPVGGDEQFF. The chain is built from TRBV30 and TRBJ2-1; D is unclear. This CDR3 contains 16 residues. Trimming removed 2 bases at V and 8 bases at J, with 22 bases between. CDR1 and CDR2 (germline): GTSNPN, SVGIG (reference sequence).

The J gene is TRBJ2-1, the V gene TRBV6-8, with D perhaps matching TRBD1 or TRBD2 (5 bases each). V lost 6 bases and J lost 13, with 25 bases in between. Per germline, CDR1 MNHGY and CDR2 SAAAGT. This CDR3 is built from 15 residues. The chain's CDR3 is CASSDHILQSGAQFF. For the CDR3, the DNA is TGTGCCAGCAGCGACCACATACTGCAATCCGGGGCCCAGTTCTTC.

By share, this clonotype ranks as large. The CDR3 sequence is CASNAPGLAGNEQFF. DNA for the CDR3: TGTGCCAGTAACGCCCCGGGACTAGCCGGCAATGAGCAGTTCTTC. V gene TRBV12-3 or TRBV12-4 combines with J gene TRBJ2-1; 9 bases match TRBD2. V lost 9 bases, J lost 6 bases, and 12 bases stayed unmatched. The length of the CDR3 is 15 residues.

The V call is TRBV23-1, the J call TRBJ2-3; perhaps TRBD2 as D (6 bases). TRBV23-1 is given ORF status, its function remaining uncertain. The V gene lost 2 bases and the J gene lost 1 base, with 22 bases spanning the gap. This CDR3 has 19 amino acids. DNA of the CDR3: TGCGCCAGCAGTCAACGCCATCCTAAAAGCGGGCTTCGCACAGATACGCAGTATTTT. This codes for CASSQRHPKSGLRTDTQYF.

CDR3 amino acids: CASSFWGGRDQYF. The CDR3 coding sequence is TGTGCCAGCAGTTTCTGGGGGGGAAGGGACCAGTACTTC. This chain connects TRBV12-3 or TRBV12-4 to TRBJ2-5; 7 bases match TRBD2. J was trimmed by 10 bases and V by 3 bases; bases with no gene match: 8. The CDR3 sequence is 13 residues long.

V gene TRBV5-1 combines with J gene TRBJ2-5; D is unclear. The CDR3 has 16 amino acids. Germline V gene data show CDR1 as SGHRS and CDR2 as YFSETQ. The V gene lost 5 bases and the J gene lost 1 base, with 18 bases spanning the gap. The chain's CDR3 is CASSGQGGGSQETQYF. The CDR3 nucleotides read TGCGCCAGCAGTGGGCAAGGCGGTGGGTCCCAAGAGACCCAGTACTTC.

This chain links TRBV6-5 with TRBJ1-1; D unresolved. Germline V lookup: CDR1 MNHEY, CDR2 SVGAGI. The CDR3 runs 15 residues. With 4 bases removed from V and 4 bases from J, the gap between germline ends came to 16 bases. DNA of the CDR3: TGTGCCAGCAGTTCGGAGTTCCGGACGAGCACTGAAGCTTTCTTT. This translates into CASSSEFRTSTEAFF.

CDR3 bases: TGTGCCAGTAGACTAGCGGGCTACTACGAGCAGTACTTC. As protein: CASRLAGYYEQYF. This chain connects TRBV6-8 to TRBJ2-1; TRBD2 matches 10 bases. The J call may be in error: the DNA end matches TRBJ2-7 better. In germline, CDR1 is MNHGY, CDR2 SAAAGT. This CDR3 is built from 13 residues.

The V gene is TRBV6-1, the J gene TRBJ2-1; 9 bases line up with TRBD2. The J call may be wrong; the DNA end is better matched by TRBJ2-4. Germline CDR1 reads MNHNS; CDR2 reads SASEGT. The CDR3 has 19 amino acids. CDR3 DNA: TGTGCCAGCAGTTCCCGGGGAGCGGGAGGCGTACGAGCCAAAAACATTCAGTACTTC. Translated: CASSSRGAGGVRAKNIQYF.

This rearrangement joins TRBV12-3 or TRBV12-4 to TRBJ2-3; D is ambiguous. Trimming stripped 1 base from V and 0 bases from J, with 5 bases between. The CDR3 has 14 residues. CDR3 bases: TGTGCCAGCAGTTTAGAGGCTAGCACAGATACGCAGTATTTT. The encoded protein is CASSLEASTDTQYF.